The 2 T cell receptor beta chains below come from one sample, sequenced in a study of T-cell memory formation after mild COVID-19. TCRdb recomputed calls from the 5' RACE reads with MiXCR, one row per CDR3 protein. This table has roughly 550,000 distinct CDR3 sequences, roughly 22% appearing once. Sequenced input: PBMCs or a T cell subset sorted from them (not recorded which). These receptors came from an adult woman who had mild COVID-19 (a few samples of this study predate the infection). Cell type and time point are not known.

The chain's CDR3 is CASSNPGRPPYEQYF. The CDR3 DNA sequence: TGTGCCAGCAGCAATCCAGGTCGGCCTCCTTACGAGCAGTACTTC. The chain joins TRBV14 to TRBJ2-7; D not resolved. V was pared by 5 bases and J by 4 bases, with 18 bases between. Germline lookup yields CDR1 SGHDN and CDR2 FVKESK. The CDR3 is 15 residues long.

The chain couples TRBV7-9 to TRBJ2-7; weak D call: TRBD1 (6 bases). CDR3 length: 15 amino acids. V was pared by 4 bases and J by 1 base, with 14 bases between. Per germline, CDR1 SEHNR and CDR2 FQNEAQ (reference sequence). CDR3 DNA sequence: TGTGCCAGCAGCTCCCCGGGACACCTATCCTACGAGCAGTACTTC. Translating it yields CASSSPGHLSYEQYF.